This T cell receptor (beta chain) was identified during a study of CD8 T cells in Susac syndrome. Findings and caveats of the study: The study's TCR sequencing and HLA analysis drew on a certain number of individuals. That number was acknowledged as relatively small.

Random hexamers served to reverse transcribe roughly 0.45 to 1 ug RNA. TCR beta CDR3 was amplified by immunoSEQ multiplex PCR. This amplification extended across 54 Vbeta and 13 Jbeta segments. TCRdb re-called the immunoSEQ multiplex PCR reads with MiXCR, one entry per CDR3 protein. The sample has some 150,000 distinct CDR3 sequences, 85% to 95% seen once; the top ten hold more than 0.2%. Regarding this clonotype: Its antigen is as yet unknown.

The multiple sclerosis controls were treatment-naive patients, and their relapsing-remitting disease was stable or active. Purification of the CD8+ and CD4+ T cells relied on negative isolation, and TEMRA cells underwent FACS enrichment. CDR1 and CDR2 from the germline V gene are SGHDT and YYEEEE. V was trimmed by 3 bases and J by 1 base, leaving 8 bases between them. This CDR3 has 14 residues. Material: CD8+ T cells from PBMCs. The receptor was derived from a human donor with multiple sclerosis. V and J are TRBV5-6 and TRBJ2-1; weak D call: TRBD2 (5 bases). CDR3 loop: CASSSPGSYNEQFF. Here the CDR3 DNA reads TGTGCCAGCAGCTCCCCGGGATCCTACAATGAGCAGTTCTTC.